The 30 T cell receptor beta chains given below trace back to one sample, sequenced in a study of chemoradiotherapy in HPV16-positive cancers. The table came from immunoSEQ multiplex PCR; TCRdb's copy has only in-frame clones and leaves some out. The sample consists of nearly 35,000 clones, 92% of them appearing once. Sequences were derived from blood, sampled from a patient who underwent chemoradiotherapy. All receptors come from a human donor with HPV-associated anogenital cancer.

V usage is TRBV7-8 and J usage is TRBJ1-1, with 8 nucleotides matching TRBD1. Losses at the gene ends were 3 bases for V and 1 base for J; bases not matched to a gene: 7. Germline CDR1 is SGHVS and CDR2 is FQNEAQ. The CDR3 is made up of 16 amino acids. CDR3 bases: TGTGCCAGCAGCTTTCGGACAGGGACACCGAACACTGAAGCTTTCTTT. Translating it yields CASSFRTGTPNTEAFF.

The chain combines TRBV6-5 with TRBJ1-6; 7 bases line up with TRBD1. Germline values: CDR1 MNHEY, CDR2 SVGAGI. The CDR3 length is 15 residues. With V trimmed by 4 bases and J by 8 bases, 8 bases remained unmatched. CDR3 DNA: TGTGCCAGCAGTTTAACAGGGGTAGCGCATTCACCCCTCCACTTT. It specifies CASSLTGVAHSPLHF.

The rearrangement uses TRBV6-1 and TRBJ1-5; a weak D match, TRBD1 (5 bases). Germline V gene data show CDR1 as MNHNS and CDR2 as SASEGT. The ends were cut back, 4 bases at V and 3 bases at J, with 16 bases in the middle. CDR3 length: 16 amino acids. In DNA, the CDR3 is TGTGCCAGCAGTGGAGAAAGGGGCAGGAACAATCAGCCCCAGCATTTT. Encoded protein: CASSGERGRNNQPQHF.

The chain links TRBV19 to TRBJ1-1, with unresolved D. The CDR3 has 15 amino acids. Germline V gene data show CDR1 as LNHDA and CDR2 as SQIVND (reference sequence). V gave up 1 base and J gave up 0 bases, with 9 bases separating them. The CDR3 spells CASSIGGGMNTEAFF. DNA for the CDR3: TGTGCCAGTAGTATAGGTGGCGGTATGAACACTGAAGCTTTCTTT.

V and J are TRBV7-2 and TRBJ2-7; D remains unclear. Trimming took off 3 bases at V and 2 bases at J, with 14 bases between the two ends. This CDR3 comprises 15 residues. In germline, CDR1 is SGHTA, CDR2 FQGNSA. Written as DNA, the CDR3 is TGTGCCAGCAGCTTTATGCTCGAGTCGCCCTACGAGCAGTACTTC. Translation gives CASSFMLESPYEQYF.

The rearrangement joins TRBV30 to TRBJ2-5; 7 bases match TRBD1. The CDR3 runs 15 residues. The ends lost 0 bases at V and 1 base at J; junction bases unmatched: 5. Germline values: CDR1 GTSNPN, CDR2 SVGIG (reference sequence). For the CDR3, the DNA is TGTGCCTGGAGTGTACACAGGGGCGGCCAAGAGACCCAGTACTTC. Translation: CAWSVHRGGQETQYF.

The chain uses TRBV7-9 and TRBJ1-1; D is unclear. Germline-derived CDR1 and CDR2 are SEHNR and FQNEAQ (reference sequence). Trimming removed 4 bases at V and 2 bases at J, with 8 bases between. This CDR3 has 13 amino acids. The CDR3 DNA reads TGTGCCAGCAGCTCCCACGTAAACACTGAAGCTTTCTTT. It translates to CASSSHVNTEAFF.

This clone occurred once. CDR3 loop: CASSLYGPRGNSPLHF. The DNA for the CDR3 is TGCGCCAGCAGCTTGTACGGTCCCCGGGGTAATTCACCCCTCCACTTT. This rearrangement joins TRBV5-1 to TRBJ1-6, with no clear D. The CDR3 sequence is 16 residues long. Germline-derived CDR1 and CDR2 are SGHRS and YFSETQ. V lost 1 base and J lost 6, with 14 bases in between.

J is TRBJ1-3 and V is TRBV11-2; D gene ambiguous. CDR1 SGHAT and CDR2 FQNNGV come from the germline V gene. Trimming pared 5 bases from V and 0 bases from J, leaving 8 bases between. There are 14 residues in the CDR3. CDR3 nucleotide sequence: TGTGCCAGCAGCCCATTGAACTCTGGAAACACCATATATTTT. It is translated as CASSPLNSGNTIYF.

J is TRBJ2-7 and V is TRBV7-9; 8 bases align to TRBD1. This CDR3 spans 16 amino acids. Trimming cost V 2 bases and J 5 bases; bases outside gene matches: 11. CDR1 is SEHNR, CDR2 FQNEAQ, per germline (reference sequence). The CDR3 reads CASSLSGAGGLDEQYF. Written as DNA, the CDR3 is TGTGCCAGCAGCTTAAGCGGCGCAGGGGGCTTAGACGAGCAGTACTTC.

V gene TRBV29-1 combines with J gene TRBJ1-1; D is uncertain. The CDR3 extends over 13 amino acids. V was shortened by 6 bases and J by 1 base, with 12 bases between the two germline ends. Germline V gene lookup returns CDR1 SQVTM and CDR2 ANQGSEA. CDR3 DNA sequence: TGCAGCGTCGCGAATCAGCCGAACACTGAAGCTTTCTTT. Amino acid sequence: CSVANQPNTEAFF.

The V gene is TRBV18, the J gene TRBJ2-2, with D perhaps matching TRBD1 or TRBD2 (5 bases each). V dropped 0 bases and J dropped 6 bases, with 11 bases sitting between them. The CDR3 loop spans 15 amino acids. Per germline, CDR1 KGHSH and CDR2 LQKENI. CDR3 loop: CASSPPRTGPGELFF. In nucleotides, the CDR3 is TGTGCCAGCTCACCACCGAGGACGGGACCCGGGGAGCTGTTTTTT.

This rearrangement joins TRBV30 to TRBJ2-7; 10 bases line up with TRBD2. The CDR3 contains 15 residues. V lost 0 bases and J lost 7; bases outside the gene matches: 9. Germline V gene sequence: CDR1 GTSNPN, CDR2 SVGIG (reference sequence). Here the CDR3 reads CAWSVRASGGPEQYF. The DNA for the CDR3 is TGTGCCTGGAGTGTACGGGCTAGCGGGGGCCCGGAGCAGTACTTC.

The chain recombines TRBV19 with TRBJ1-6, with 12 bases aligning to TRBD1. CDR1 is LNHDA, CDR2 SQIVND, per germline (reference sequence). The CDR3 contains 19 residues. The junction had 17 bases not matched to a gene; V was cut back by 7 bases and J by 7 bases. CDR3 in amino acids: CASKAWDKGQGARNSPLHF. In DNA form, the CDR3 reads TGTGCCAGTAAGGCTTGGGATAAGGGACAGGGGGCACGGAATTCACCCCTCCACTTT.

This clone has only a few counts. The chain links TRBV30 to TRBJ2-7; D gene unclear. Germline V CDR1 and CDR2: GTSNPN, SVGIG (reference sequence). The CDR3 contains 12 residues. Trimming shortened V by 3 bases and J by 2 bases, and 8 bases separated the two germline ends. The CDR3 region is CAWSRQTYEQYF. The CDR3 DNA reads TGTGCCTGGAGCCGGCAGACCTACGAGCAGTACTTC.

The CDR3 sequence is CSVEMGHSNTEAFF. In nucleotides, the CDR3 is TGCAGCGTTGAAATGGGACATAGCAACACTGAAGCTTTCTTT. The chain couples TRBV29-1 to TRBJ1-1, with D maybe TRBD1 (6 bases). The CDR3 has 14 residues. V was trimmed by 2 bases and J by 2 bases, leaving 12 bases between them. CDR1 and CDR2 from the germline V gene are SQVTM and ANQGSEA.

The chain joins TRBV30 to TRBJ1-5; D gene uncertain. CDR3 length: 14 amino acids. CDR1 and CDR2 (germline): GTSNPN, SVGIG (reference sequence). V was trimmed by 2 bases and J by 3 bases, leaving 11 bases between them. The chain's CDR3 is CAWSLGTFNQPQHF. The CDR3 DNA reads TGTGCCTGGAGTTTGGGAACTTTCAATCAGCCCCAGCATTTT.

The chain recombines TRBV30 with TRBJ1-1; weak D call: TRBD1 (6 bases). Germline loops: CDR1 GTSNPN, CDR2 SVGIG (reference sequence). This CDR3 spans 16 amino acids. The ends were cut back, 5 bases at V and 1 base at J, with 20 bases in the middle. The CDR3 coding sequence is TGTGCCTGGGTCGAGGGGGACGCGAGGGGGAACACTGAAGCTTTCTTT. It codes for CAWVEGDARGNTEAFF.

This chain connects TRBV15 to TRBJ1-2; D is unclear. The V end lost 0 bases, the J end lost 3 bases, and 11 bases lay between the germline ends. This CDR3 contains 15 residues. Germline V lookup: CDR1 LNHNV, CDR2 YYDKDF (reference sequence). In nucleotides, the CDR3 is TGTGCCACCAGCAGAGATAACACCGGAGACTATGGCTACACCTTC. Its protein is CATSRDNTGDYGYTF. Combining the CDR3 with reference TRBV15 and TRBJ1-2 gives the whole variable domain DAMVIQNPRYQVTQFGKPVTLSCSQTLNHNVMYWYQQKSSQAPKLLFHYYDKDFNNEADTPDNFQSRRPNTSFCFLDIRSPGLGDTAMYLCATSRDNTGDYGYTFGSGTRLTVV.

This chain connects TRBV30 to TRBJ2-1, with a weak D call TRBD1 (5 bases). Germline CDR1 reads GTSNPN; CDR2 reads SVGIG (reference sequence). CDR3 length equals 13 residues. V was shortened by 2 bases and J by 6 bases, with 11 bases between the two germline ends. The CDR3 coding sequence is TGTGCCTGGAGTCGGTCAGGGATCAATGAGCAGTTCTTC. Translating it yields CAWSRSGINEQFF.

This clone was observed a few times. The V gene is TRBV11-2, the J gene TRBJ1-2; the D is unclear. This CDR3 spans 11 amino acids. Deletions cut 3 bases from V and 7 bases from J, with 6 bases between. Germline lookup yields CDR1 SGHAT and CDR2 FQNNGV. As DNA, the CDR3 is TGTGCCAGCAGCTTCCGGGGTGGCTACACCTTC. Its translation is CASSFRGGYTF.

The chain joins TRBV11-2 to TRBJ1-3; 8 nucleotides match TRBD1. J was trimmed by 3 bases and V by 1 base; bases with no gene match: 8. Germline CDR1 and CDR2: SGHAT and FQNNGV. This CDR3 has 17 amino acids. CDR3 DNA: TGTGCCAGCAGCTTAGCACCAGGGGGCGCTTATGGAAACACCATATATTTT. This sequence encodes CASSLAPGGAYGNTIYF.

The rearrangement links TRBV4-1 to TRBJ2-1; D is undetermined. Per germline, CDR1 MGHRA and CDR2 YSYEKL. The CDR3 is made up of 12 amino acids. V shed 2 bases and J shed 7 bases, with 6 bases lying between them. The DNA for the CDR3 is TGCGCCAGCAGCCAATTAATTAATGAGCAGTTCTTC. It is translated as CASSQLINEQFF.

The CDR3 sequence is CAISGSGRIAVSTIYF. As DNA, the CDR3 is TGTGCCATCAGTGGGTCCGGGCGAATCGCGGTGAGCACCATATATTTT. The rearrangement uses TRBV10-3 and TRBJ1-3; D is uncertain. The V end lost 4 bases, the J end lost 9 bases, and 22 bases lay between the germline ends. Germline V gene lookup returns CDR1 ENHRY and CDR2 SYGVKD. The CDR3 spans 16 residues.

This rearrangement joins TRBV13 to TRBJ1-3, with unresolved D. The germline gives CDR1 PRHDT, CDR2 FYEKMQ (reference sequence). Trimming removed 5 bases at V and 2 bases at J, with 13 bases between. This CDR3 contains 15 residues. This chain's CDR3 is CASSPRPSAGNTIYF. The CDR3 DNA follows: TGTGCCAGCAGCCCCAGACCCAGTGCTGGAAACACCATATATTTT.

The rearrangement links TRBV6-5 to TRBJ1-1; TRBD1 matches 7 bases. Losses at the gene ends were 3 bases for V and 4 bases for J; bases not matched to a gene: 5. CDR1 and CDR2 from the germline V gene are MNHEY and SVGAGI. The CDR3 extends over 14 amino acids. CDR3 sequence (DNA): TGTGCCAGCAGTTATGAGAGGGGGCTCACTGAAGCTTTCTTT. The encoded protein is CASSYERGLTEAFF.

This clone was picked up one time. The chain links TRBV27 to TRBJ2-5; TRBD1 matches 7 bases. Germline CDR1 MNHEY, CDR2 SMNVEV (reference sequence). The CDR3 sequence is 14 residues long. Unmatched junction bases numbered 5, after V lost 3 bases and J lost 4 bases. CDR3 protein: CASSFIAGGETQYF. DNA for the CDR3: TGTGCCAGCAGTTTTATCGCAGGGGGAGAGACCCAGTACTTC.

This chain connects TRBV4-1 to TRBJ1-4; no reliable D call. Between the trimmed V and J ends, which lost 6 bases and 3 bases, there was a span of 11 bases. Germline CDR1 is MGHRA and CDR2 is YSYEKL. The CDR3 length is 14 residues. CDR3 in amino acids: CASSHLGSNEKLFF. Written as DNA, the CDR3 is TGCGCCAGCAGTCACTTAGGGTCTAATGAAAAACTGTTTTTT.

The chain couples TRBV5-1 to TRBJ2-2; perhaps D is TRBD1 or TRBD2 (5 bases each). The germline V gene encodes CDR1 SGHRS and CDR2 YFSETQ. V lost 0 bases, J lost 5 bases, and 17 bases lay in between. CDR3 size: 17 residues. CDR3 loop: CASSLAFGTRRTGELFF. Written as DNA, the CDR3 is TGCGCCAGCAGCTTGGCTTTCGGGACGAGGAGGACCGGGGAGCTGTTTTTT.

The rearrangement links TRBV5-1 to TRBJ2-2, with D possibly TRBD2 on 5 matching bases. The V end was cut by 0 bases, the J end by 4 bases, with 7 bases between. This CDR3 is built from 14 residues. Germline CDR1 is SGHRS and CDR2 is YFSETQ. The CDR3 coding sequence is TGCGCCAGCAGCTTGGCCGCGGGCACCGGGGAGCTGTTTTTT. It encodes CASSLAAGTGELFF.